What follows are 31 T cell receptor beta chains derived from one specimen sequenced in a study of T cells and Merkel cell carcinoma outcomes. Profiling relied on immunoSEQ multiplex PCR, and the TCRdb table lists in-frame clones only, not all of them. Seen here are about 15,000 clones, roughly four fifths observed once, and the top ten hold around 9%. The sequenced sample consisted of tumor tissue from Merkel cell carcinoma. These receptors were obtained from a human donor with Merkel cell carcinoma.

J is TRBJ1-4 and V is TRBV2; D call uncertain. V was pared by 5 bases and J by 2 bases, with 18 bases between. The CDR3 sequence is 17 residues long. Germline V gene lookup returns CDR1 SNHLY and CDR2 FYNNEI. The CDR3 DNA reads TGTGCCAGCAGTCTTCGTGGCGGCGGATGGACTAATGAAAAACTGTTTTTT. Protein: CASSLRGGGWTNEKLFF.

The J gene is TRBJ2-1, the V gene TRBV28; TRBD1 or TRBD2 may be the D gene (5 bases each). Germline CDR1 and CDR2: MDHEN and SYDVKM. The CDR3 has 16 residues. The germline V and J ends were trimmed by 2 bases and 8 bases, with 19 bases remaining between them. CDR3 residues: CASSLTLRGGLDEQFF. CDR3 nucleotides: TGTGCCAGCAGTTTAACCTTACGGGGCGGGTTGGATGAGCAGTTCTTC.

CDR3 DNA: TGCAGCGCTAGACTCACAACCTACAATGAGCAGTTCTTC. Translation gives CSARLTTYNEQFF. The chain joins TRBV29-1 to TRBJ2-1; D is unresolved. Per the germline V gene, CDR1 is SQVTM and CDR2 is ANQGSEA. V was shortened by 7 bases and J by 2 bases, with 12 bases between the two germline ends. The CDR3 contains 13 residues.

The rearrangement uses TRBV27 and TRBJ2-7; 7 nucleotides align to TRBD2. The CDR3 contains 16 residues. Germline CDR1 reads MNHEY; CDR2 reads SMNVEV (reference sequence). The trim removed 7 bases at V and 0 bases at J, leaving 12 bases unmatched. CDR3 nucleotides: TGTGCCAGCACCCCCAGTGGGGGGGGGAGCTCCTACGAGCAGTACTTC. This codes for CASTPSGGGSSYEQYF.

The chain recombines TRBV9 with TRBJ1-5; D gene unclear. The V and J ends lost 3 bases and 6 bases respectively, with 13 bases between them. The V gene's germline CDR1 is SGDLS and CDR2 YYNGEE. This CDR3 spans 14 amino acids. The CDR3 loop reads CASSGGGGLQPQHF. The CDR3 DNA is TGTGCCAGCAGCGGGGGAGGAGGGCTTCAGCCCCAGCATTTT.

The CDR3 loop reads CAWMSGPNVLTF. The DNA for the CDR3 is TGTGCCTGGATGTCAGGGCCCAACGTCCTGACTTTC. J is TRBJ2-6 and V is TRBV30, with a weak D call TRBD1 (5 bases). This CDR3 has 12 residues. Per the germline V gene, CDR1 is GTSNPN and CDR2 is SVGIG (reference sequence). The V and J ends lost 4 bases and 8 bases respectively, with 9 bases between them.

The J gene is TRBJ2-3, the V gene TRBV27; TRBD2 agrees at 9 bases. In germline, CDR1 is MNHEY, CDR2 SMNVEV (reference sequence). J lost 3 bases, V lost 6 bases, and 13 bases had no gene match. The CDR3 runs 17 residues. The CDR3 spells CASRGGSGSIGTDTQYF. In nucleotides, the CDR3 is TGTGCCAGCAGGGGGGGTAGCGGGAGTATAGGGACAGATACGCAGTATTTT.

This chain's CDR3 is CASGDGGGNQPQHF. In DNA form, the CDR3 reads TGTGCCAGCGGGGATGGGGGAGGGAATCAGCCCCAGCATTTT. The rearrangement links TRBV28 to TRBJ1-5, with D maybe TRBD1 (5 bases). The germline CDR1 and CDR2 sequences are MDHEN and SYDVKM. This CDR3 spans 14 amino acids. The V end lost 8 bases, the J end lost 4 bases, and 15 bases lay between the germline ends.

J is TRBJ2-3 and V is TRBV6-5, with D unresolved. Germline CDR1 MNHEY, CDR2 SVGAGI. Trimming took off 0 bases at V and 6 bases at J, with 10 bases between the two ends. CDR3 length: 14 residues. The CDR3 DNA sequence: TGTGCCAGCAGTTACTCTCAGCGAGGTGATACGCAGTATTTT. The encoded protein is CASSYSQRGDTQYF.

This sequence joins TRBV5-4 and TRBJ2-5, with TRBD1 as a possible D gene (5 bases). Germline V gene lookup returns CDR1 SGHNT and CDR2 YYREEE (reference sequence). Trimming left V 2 bases short and J 4 bases short, with 18 bases between. The CDR3 is 16 amino acids. CDR3 protein: CASSLRGGVGRETQYF. Here the CDR3 DNA reads TGTGCCAGCAGCTTAAGAGGTGGGGTGGGGCGAGAGACCCAGTACTTC.

The CDR3 DNA is TGTGCCATCAGTGCAGGTGGGACAGGGTCGGGCTATGGCTACACCTTC. Residues: CAISAGGTGSGYGYTF. The rearrangement joins TRBV10-3 to TRBJ1-2; 9 nucleotides line up with TRBD1. Trimming took 4 bases from V and 4 from J; bases not matched to a gene: 10. The CDR3 loop spans 16 amino acids. CDR1 is ENHRY, CDR2 SYGVKD, per germline.

The chain has TRBV28 and TRBJ2-1; 7 bases align to TRBD1. This CDR3 has 14 residues. Per germline, CDR1 MDHEN and CDR2 SYDVKM. V gave up 5 bases and J gave up 5 bases; unmatched junction bases: 6. CDR3 bases: TGTGCCAGCAGTCCCCCCCAGGGGGACAATGAGCAGTTCTTC. Protein: CASSPPQGDNEQFF.

The CDR3 protein is CAISIGREEQYF. DNA for the CDR3: TGTGCCATCAGTATCGGCCGCGAGGAGCAGTACTTC. This chain joins TRBV10-3 and TRBJ2-7, with D uncertain. V lost 5 bases, J lost 7 bases, and 12 bases lay in between. This CDR3 comprises 12 residues. The germline V gene has CDR1 ENHRY and CDR2 SYGVKD.

The chain combines TRBV7-2 with TRBJ1-2; D is possibly TRBD1 (5 bases). The CDR3 spans 12 residues. V lost 9 bases and J 5 bases, leaving 13 bases between the germline ends. Germline V gene lookup returns CDR1 SGHTA and CDR2 FQGNSA. CDR3 residues: CARRQGGYGYTF. The CDR3 region has the DNA TGTGCCAGAAGGCAGGGCGGATATGGCTACACCTTC.

The sample holds a few counts of this clone. The genes are TRBV28 and TRBJ2-3; the D gene is possibly TRBD2 (5 bases). V was trimmed by 5 bases and J by 0 bases, leaving 12 bases between them. The CDR3 consists of 15 residues. Germline CDR1 and CDR2: MDHEN and SYDVKM. CDR3 bases: TGTGCCAGCAGTGGACCGGGCGGGAGCACAGATACGCAGTATTTT. Its translation: CASSGPGGSTDTQYF. The full variable domain, completed using reference TRBV28 and TRBJ2-3, is DVKVTQSSRYLVKRTGEKVFLECVQDMDHENMFWYRQDPGLGLRLIYFSYDVKMKEKGDIPEGYSVSREKKERFSLILESASTNQTSMYLCASSGPGGSTDTQYFGPGTRLTVL.

The chain is built from TRBV11-1 and TRBJ2-5, with D tentatively TRBD1 (5 bases). The CDR3 loop spans 13 amino acids. Germline V gene data show CDR1 as SGHAT and CDR2 as FQDESV (reference sequence). Trimming removed 1 base at V and 5 bases at J, with 8 bases between. In DNA form, the CDR3 reads TGTGCCAGCAGCTTAGGGGGCAGGGAGACCCAGTACTTC. Protein product: CASSLGGRETQYF.

The chain joins TRBV19 to TRBJ2-1; either TRBD1 or TRBD2 may fit D (6 bases each). Germline CDR1 and CDR2: LNHDA and SQIVND (reference sequence). The CDR3 runs 17 residues. Between the trimmed V and J ends, which lost 2 bases and 5 bases, there was a span of 19 bases. In DNA form, the CDR3 reads TGTGCCAGTAGTATAATCCCAGGGGAGGTCAGAGACAATGAGCAGTTCTTC. Translating it yields CASSIIPGEVRDNEQFF. The full variable domain, its missing parts supplied by reference TRBV19 and TRBJ2-1, is DGGITQSPKYLFRKEGQNVTLSCEQNLNHDAMYWYRQDPGQGLRLIYYSQIVNDFQKGDIAEGYSVSREKKESFPLTVTSAQKNPTAFYLCASSIIPGEVRDNEQFFGPGTRLTVL.

This clone was seen a few times. The chain employs TRBV10-3 and TRBJ1-1; unclear D gene. The CDR3 runs to 15 residues. V lost 3 bases to trimming and J lost 1 base, with 12 bases between them. Germline V lookup: CDR1 ENHRY, CDR2 SYGVKD. CDR3 bases: TGTGCCATCAGTGATCTATTTAGGGCGAACACTGAAGCTTTCTTT. Its translation is CAISDLFRANTEAFF.

The gene calls are TRBV28 and TRBJ1-5, with a tentative D call TRBD1 (5 bases). The CDR3 is made up of 15 amino acids. V was trimmed by 8 bases and J by 6 bases, leaving 20 bases between them. Germline CDR1 and CDR2: MDHEN and SYDVKM. The CDR3, as DNA: TGTGCCAGCGCCTTGAGAGGAGGGACCCCTCAGCCCCAGCATTTT. It specifies CASALRGGTPQPQHF.

The gene calls are TRBV4-1 and TRBJ1-1; D is unclear. Germline V gives CDR1 MGHRA, CDR2 YSYEKL. V gave up 0 bases and J gave up 5 bases, with 7 bases separating them. CDR3 size: 13 residues. The CDR3 DNA follows: TGCGCCAGCAGCCAAGAGGCGAAAACTGAAGCTTTCTTT. Translating it yields CASSQEAKTEAFF.

The chain joins TRBV18 to TRBJ1-1; a weak D match, TRBD1 (5 bases). The CDR3 has 13 residues. Deletions cut 3 bases from V and 3 bases from J, with 8 bases between. Per the germline V gene, CDR1 is KGHSH and CDR2 is LQKENI. The CDR3 region is CASSPGTDTEAFF. In DNA form, the CDR3 reads TGTGCCAGCTCACCCGGGACGGACACTGAAGCTTTCTTT.

The CDR3 loop is CASSFGTGGYGYTF. As DNA, the CDR3 is TGTGCCAGCAGCTTTGGGACAGGGGGCTATGGCTACACCTTC. This chain uses TRBV5-6 with TRBJ1-2; 11 bases fit TRBD1. The V segment lost 2 bases and the J segment 4 bases; nucleotides outside the gene matches: 1. This CDR3 has 14 amino acids. Germline-derived CDR1 and CDR2 are SGHDT and YYEEEE.

This sequence joins TRBV10-3 and TRBJ2-7; the D is unclear. Trimming pared 2 bases from V and 0 bases from J, leaving 11 bases between. CDR1 and CDR2 (germline): ENHRY, SYGVKD. CDR3 length: 15 amino acids. This CDR3 is CAISETQVSSYEQYF. The CDR3 region has the DNA TGTGCCATCAGTGAGACGCAGGTAAGCTCCTACGAGCAGTACTTC.

Written as DNA, the CDR3 is TGTGCCAGCTCACCGGGACAGGGATACACTGAAGCTTTCTTT. Residues: CASSPGQGYTEAFF. V is TRBV18 and J is TRBJ1-1; TRBD1 matches at 9 bases. Germline V gene lookup returns CDR1 KGHSH and CDR2 LQKENI. V lost 3 bases, J lost 3 bases, and 2 bases stayed unmatched. The CDR3 length is 14 residues. Supplemented by reference TRBV18 and TRBJ1-1, the full variable domain reads NAGVMQNPRHLVRRRGQEARLRCSPMKGHSHVYWYRQLPEEGLKFMVYLQKENIIDESGMPKERFSAEFPKEGPSILRIQQVVRGDSAAYFCASSPGQGYTEAFFGQGTRLTVV.

This sequence joins TRBV5-4 and TRBJ2-1, with a tentative D call TRBD1 (5 bases). V dropped 4 bases and J dropped 12 bases, with 20 bases sitting between them. The germline CDR1 and CDR2 sequences are SGHNT and YYREEE (reference sequence). This CDR3 spans 14 amino acids. The CDR3 loop reads CASSIKTTAHGQFF. CDR3 in DNA: TGTGCCAGCAGCATTAAAACGACAGCCCACGGGCAGTTCTTC. Together with reference TRBV5-4 and TRBJ2-1, the CDR3 gives the full variable domain: ETGVTQSPTHLIKTRGQQVTLRCSSQSGHNTVSWYQQALGQGPQFIFQYYREEENGRGNFPPRFSGLQFPNYSSELNVNALELDDSALYLCASSIKTTAHGQFFGPGTRLTVL.

This clone has more than one count but fewer than ten. The rearrangement joins TRBV7-9 to TRBJ2-2, with D possibly being TRBD2 (6 bases). The CDR3 loop spans 13 amino acids. CDR1 and CDR2 from the germline V gene are SEHNR and FQNEAQ (reference sequence). V lost 5 bases and J lost 10, with 14 bases in between. CDR3 DNA: TGTGCCAGCAGCCGGCCGGGGGAAGAGGAGCTGTTTTTT. It codes for CASSRPGEEELFF.

The rearrangement joins TRBV19 to TRBJ1-2; the D gene is possibly TRBD1 (5 bases). With 5 bases removed from V and 4 bases from J, the gap between germline ends came to 14 bases. The CDR3 contains 14 residues. Germline V gene data show CDR1 as LNHDA and CDR2 as SQIVND (reference sequence). As DNA, the CDR3 is TGTGCCAGTAGTTACGGATCAGGGATCTATGGCTACACCTTC. Its protein product is CASSYGSGIYGYTF.

The V gene is TRBV11-2, the J gene TRBJ2-3, with 11 positions matching TRBD2. The CDR3 is made up of 17 amino acids. The V gene end was trimmed by 4 bases and the J gene end by 4 bases; junction bases not matched to a gene: 10. Germline CDR1 and CDR2: SGHAT and FQNNGV. The CDR3 loop is CASSSYGTSGGSDTQYF. CDR3 coding DNA: TGTGCCAGCAGCTCGTATGGTACTAGCGGGGGATCAGATACGCAGTATTTT. Full variable domain (rest looked up from reference TRBV11-2 and TRBJ2-3): EAGVAQSPRYKIIEKRQSVAFWCNPISGHATLYWYQQILGQGPKLLIQFQNNGVVDDSQLPKDRFSAERLKGVDSTLKIQPAKLEDSAVYLCASSSYGTSGGSDTQYFGPGTRLTVL.

V gene TRBV18 combines with J gene TRBJ2-4, with 11 positions matching TRBD2. Germline V lookup: CDR1 KGHSH, CDR2 LQKENI. Trimming at V came to 4 bases and at J to 8 bases, leaving 4 bases not matched to a gene. The CDR3 covers 14 residues. The CDR3 DNA is TGTGCCAGCTCACAAGAGACTAGCGGGGACATTCAGTACTTC. This gives the protein CASSQETSGDIQYF.

A note on this clone: A read error may account for a junction end that differs from germline. The chain couples TRBV7-3 to TRBJ2-2; 8 nucleotides align to TRBD1. This CDR3 region has 14 residues. The germline CDR1 and CDR2 sequences are SGHTA and FQGTGA. CDR3 amino acids: CASSITGGAEELFF. Here the CDR3 DNA reads TGTGCCAGCAGCATAACAGGGGGTGCCGAGGAGCTGTTTTTT. Together with reference TRBV7-3 and TRBJ2-2, the CDR3 gives the full variable domain: GAGVSQTPSNKVTEKGKYVELRCDPISGHTALYWYRQSLGQGPEFLIYFQGTGAADDSGLPNDRFFAVRPEGSVSTLKIQRTERGDSAVYLCASSITGGAEELFFGEGSRLTVL.

The CDR3 loop is CASSLEPGAGTGELFF. DNA of the CDR3: TGTGCCAGCAGCTTGGAGCCGGGAGCGGGCACCGGGGAGCTGTTTTTT. The chain has TRBV7-6 and TRBJ2-2; TRBD2 might be the D (6 bases). In germline, CDR1 is SGHVS, CDR2 FNYEAQ. Trimming cost V 3 bases and J 4 bases, with 15 bases left between them. The CDR3 runs 16 residues. Looking up the rest from reference TRBV7-6 and TRBJ2-2 gives the full variable domain: GAGVSQSPRYKVTKRGQDVALRCDPISGHVSLYWYRQALGQGPEFLTYFNYEAQQDKSGLPNDRFSAERPEGSISTLTIQRTEQRDSAMYRCASSLEPGAGTGELFFGEGSRLTVL.